A selection of T cell receptor beta chains follows, all from one sample in a study of T cell repertoires in cytomegalovirus infection. From the reads, TCRdb called clonotypes with MiXCR, one entry per CDR3 protein. The sample shows 500,000 or so distinct CDR3 sequences, approximately 15% of them seen only once. Sequenced material: CD8+ T cells from PBMCs. The receptor source for this set is a human donor in good health (CMV status not recorded). Some clones in this sample may be carry-over from other donors' samples. Both conserved end residues are part of each CDR3. Fields, in order: J gene, clone size, V gene, D gene, CDR3 DNA, CDR3 protein. The D gene is left open where the match is weak. A clone size is listed for some rows: how often the clone was seen (once, few, many), or a class if it is expanded.

J: TRBJ2-1; size: many; V: TRBV10-3; D: TRBD2; DNA: TGTGCCATCAGTGAGGGGGGGGGATTCTACAATGAGCAGTTCTTC; CDR3: CAISEGGGFYNEQFF
J: TRBJ2-1; size: many; V: TRBV12-3/TRBV12-4; D: TRBD2; DNA: TGTGCCAGCAGTCCATCCGGGACTAGCGATTTAAGCTCCTACAATGAGCAGTTCTTC; CDR3: CASSPSGTSDLSSYNEQFF
J: TRBJ1-1; size: few; V: TRBV4-1; D: TRBD1; DNA: TGCGCCAGCAGCCTCGTAGGTGGCCAGCGACAGGGGAGGCTCACTGAAGCTTTCTTT; CDR3: CASSLVGGQRQGRLTEAFF
J: TRBJ1-2; size: many; V: TRBV28; D: TRBD1; DNA: TGTGCCAGCAGCTCGACAGGGGGAGGAGTGAACTATGGGGGATATGGCTACACCTTC; CDR3: CASSSTGGGVNYGGYGYTF
J: TRBJ2-7; size: NA; V: TRBV4-1; D: TRBD2; DNA: TGCGCCAGCAGCCACCCGGGACTAGCGGTGGAGCAGTACTTC; CDR3: CASSHPGLAVEQYF
J: TRBJ2-7; size: NA; V: TRBV4-1; D: NA; DNA: TGCGCCAGCAGCCAAGATCCAAGTGTTGCCGACGAGCAGTACTTC; CDR3: CASSQDPSVADEQYF
J: TRBJ2-1; size: few; V: TRBV30; D: TRBD2; DNA: TGTGCCTGGAGGGGAGGGAATGAGCAGTTCTTC; CDR3: CAWRGGNEQFF
J: TRBJ1-5; size: few; V: TRBV6-6; D: NA; DNA: TGTGCCAGCAGTTACTCCGGCCAGCTTAGTAGCAATCAGCCCCAGCATTTT; CDR3: CASSYSGQLSSNQPQHF
J: TRBJ1-5; size: NA; V: TRBV9; D: TRBD1; DNA: TGTGCCAGCAGCGATGGACAGGGCACCCAGCCCCAGCATTTT; CDR3: CASSDGQGTQPQHF
J: TRBJ2-3; size: NA; V: TRBV27; D: TRBD1; DNA: TGTGCCAGCAGTTTAGCCGGACAGGGGGCAACAGATACGCAGTATTTT; CDR3: CASSLAGQGATDTQYF
J: TRBJ2-5; size: NA; V: TRBV29-1; D: NA; DNA: TGCAGCGTTGTGAGTGGCGGGGGCTCGTACCAAGAGACCCAGTACTTC; CDR3: CSVVSGGGSYQETQYF
J: TRBJ2-4; size: few; V: TRBV6-2/TRBV6-3; D: NA; DNA: TGTGCCAGCCGTGCCTTGGCCAAAAACATTCAGTACTTC; CDR3: CASRALAKNIQYF
J: TRBJ1-1; size: many; V: TRBV4-2; D: TRBD1; DNA: TGTGCCAGCAGCCACTCCGACAGGGGGCCTGAAGCTTTCTTT; CDR3: CASSHSDRGPEAFF
J: TRBJ2-2; size: few; V: TRBV2; D: NA; DNA: TGTGCCAGCAGTGAATTTCCAGGGGAAAACACCGGGGAGCTGTTTTTT; CDR3: CASSEFPGENTGELFF
J: TRBJ2-7; size: many; V: TRBV11-2; D: TRBD2; DNA: TGTGCCAGCAGCTCCCCGATGGGAGGGGACTACGAGCAGTACTTC; CDR3: CASSSPMGGDYEQYF
J: TRBJ2-3; size: NA; V: TRBV14; D: TRBD2; DNA: TGTGCCAGCAGCCAGCGAAGGCTAGCGGGAGTGGTCGACACAGATACGCAGTATTTT; CDR3: CASSQRRLAGVVDTDTQYF
J: TRBJ2-4; size: many; V: TRBV7-9; D: NA; DNA: TGTGCCAGCAGCTTCGAAGACATTCAGTACTTC; CDR3: CASSFEDIQYF
J: TRBJ2-1; size: few; V: TRBV6-1; D: TRBD2; DNA: TGTGCCAGCAGCCAGGGACTAGCGGGCCACAATGAGCAGTTCTTC; CDR3: CASSQGLAGHNEQFF
J: TRBJ2-7; size: NA; V: TRBV27; D: NA; DNA: TGTGCCAGCAGTTTCACCCGCGGGACGGCCTACTACGAGCAGTACTTC; CDR3: CASSFTRGTAYYEQYF
J: TRBJ2-1; size: many; V: TRBV19; D: NA; DNA: TGTGCCAGTAGTATGAGGGGAGATGAGCAGTTCTTC; CDR3: CASSMRGDEQFF
J: TRBJ2-1; size: NA; V: TRBV13; D: TRBD1; DNA: TGTGCCAGCAGACCCCGGGACAGGGTTAACAATGAGCAGTTCTTC; CDR3: CASRPRDRVNNEQFF
J: TRBJ2-1; size: few; V: TRBV15; D: TRBD2; DNA: TGTGCCACCAGCAGACCTTCTGGACTAGCGGACTCCTACAATGAGCAGTTCTTC; CDR3: CATSRPSGLADSYNEQFF
J: TRBJ2-2; size: NA; V: TRBV27; D: NA; DNA: TGTGCCAGCGGTTGGATGGAGGGCTCCGGGGAGCTGTTTTTT; CDR3: CASGWMEGSGELFF
J: TRBJ2-5; size: many; V: TRBV12-3/TRBV12-4; D: NA; DNA: TGTGCCGCGGGTCGTCCAGCCGAGACCCAGTACTTC; CDR3: CAAGRPAETQYF
J: TRBJ1-1; size: NA; V: TRBV19; D: NA; DNA: TGTGCCAGTAGTATGGGCTCGGGGGCCGCTTTCTTT; CDR3: CASSMGSGAAFF
J: TRBJ2-5; size: many; V: TRBV7-9; D: NA; DNA: TGTGCCAGCAGCTTAAGGGGACGGTCGGAGACCCAGTACTTC; CDR3: CASSLRGRSETQYF
J: TRBJ2-2; size: NA; V: TRBV28; D: NA; DNA: TGTGCCAGCAGGCGCCGGGACACCACCGGGGAGCTGTTTTTT; CDR3: CASRRRDTTGELFF
J: TRBJ1-2; size: NA; V: TRBV6-4; D: NA; DNA: TGTGCCAGCAGTGACTCGTCGGCTCCACGCCGGGGCTACACCTTC; CDR3: CASSDSSAPRRGYTF